This entry lists 29 T cell receptor beta chains sequenced from one sample in a study of beta chain features in type 1 diabetes. Expressed TCRB transcripts were sequenced after all isolated RNA was converted to cDNA. TCRdb's copy holds only in-frame clones and misses some; the assay was immunoSEQ multiplex PCR. In the table there are around 710,000 clones, under 15% of which are singletons. Their specific antigens are unknown. General study results and limits: Moderate but significant shortening of TCRB CDR3s was recorded in all four CD4+ subsets from Type 1 diabetes patients.

Sequences were obtained from naive CD4+ T cells from blood. Receptors were obtained from a man aged 25 to 40 with type 1 diabetes.

The rearrangement uses TRBV5-6 and TRBJ2-5; 8 nucleotides line up with TRBD1. The CDR3 runs 15 residues. V trimming: 6 bases; J trimming: 4 bases; junction bases outside the gene matches: 11. CDR1 and CDR2 (germline): SGHDT, YYEEEE. CDR3 coding DNA: TGTGCCAGCACCGAAATGACAGGGGCTGCAGAGACCCAGTACTTC. This codes for CASTEMTGAAETQYF.

This chain links TRBV9 with TRBJ2-1, with 8 bases aligning to TRBD1. This CDR3 is 15 amino acids long. V gave up 4 bases and J gave up 5 bases; unmatched junction bases: 8. CDR1 is SGDLS, CDR2 YYNGEE, per germline. CDR3 in DNA: TGTGCCAGCAGCCTTCGACAGGGGATCGACAATGAGCAGTTCTTC. It is translated as CASSLRQGIDNEQFF. Together with reference TRBV9 and TRBJ2-1, the CDR3 gives the full variable domain: DSGVTQTPKHLITATGQRVTLRCSPRSGDLSVYWYQQSLDQGLQFLIQYYNGEERAKGNILERFSAQQFPDLHSELNLSSLELGDSALYFCASSLRQGIDNEQFFGPGTRLTVL.

This clone was observed a handful of times. At the DNA level, this CDR3 is encoded by other sequences in the same sample as well. The genes are TRBV5-4 and TRBJ2-3; 12 nucleotides align to TRBD1. J lost 6 bases, V lost 5 bases, and 1 base had no gene match. The CDR3 totals 13 residues. The V gene's germline CDR1 is SGHNT and CDR2 YYREEE (reference sequence). In DNA form, the CDR3 reads TGTGCCAGCAGGGGACAGGGGGCTGATACGCAGTATTTT. This codes for CASRGQGADTQYF.

This clone was observed a handful of times. CDR3 DNA sequence: TGTGCTAGTGGTTGGTGGGACAGGCAAAATTCACCCCTCCACTTT. Translation: CASGWWDRQNSPLHF. The V and J genes are TRBV12-5 and TRBJ1-6, with 8 bases lining up with TRBD1. The CDR3 is made up of 15 amino acids. Unmatched junction bases numbered 6, after V lost 4 bases and J lost 7 bases. The V gene's germline CDR1 is LGHNT and CDR2 FRNRAP. The full variable domain, its missing parts supplied by reference TRBV12-5 and TRBJ1-6, is DARVTQTPRHKVTEMGQEVTMRCQPILGHNTVFWYRQTMMQGLELLAYFRNRAPLDDSGMPKDRFSAEMPDATLATLKIQPSEPRDSAVYFCASGWWDRQNSPLHFGNGTRLTVT.

This clone was seen only a few times. The chain has TRBV19 and TRBJ2-6; D is ambiguous. CDR1 and CDR2 (germline): LNHDA, SQIVND (reference sequence). The ends were cut back, 5 bases at V and 0 bases at J, with 14 bases in the middle. There are 17 residues in the CDR3. CDR3 coding DNA: TGTGCCAGTAGTGGTTACGCCTACAGCTCTGGGGCCAACGTCCTGACTTTC. It translates to CASSGYAYSSGANVLTF. Supplemented by reference TRBV19 and TRBJ2-6, the full variable domain reads DGGITQSPKYLFRKEGQNVTLSCEQNLNHDAMYWYRQDPGQGLRLIYYSQIVNDFQKGDIAEGYSVSREKKESFPLTVTSAQKNPTAFYLCASSGYAYSSGANVLTFGAGSRLTVL.

This clone was detected only a few times. This rearrangement joins TRBV4-2 to TRBJ1-2; 7 bases map to TRBD1. V was clipped by 4 bases and J by 3 bases; unmatched bases: 2. Germline CDR1 and CDR2: LGHNA and YNFKEQ. The CDR3 runs to 13 residues. The chain's CDR3 is CASSRGTDYGYTF. Here the CDR3 DNA reads TGTGCCAGCAGCCGCGGGACAGACTATGGCTACACCTTC.

V usage is TRBV5-1 and J usage is TRBJ2-2, with 8 bases identical to TRBD1. CDR1 SGHRS and CDR2 YFSETQ come from the germline V gene. Losses at the gene ends were 2 bases for V and 6 bases for J; bases not matched to a gene: 6. The CDR3 length is 15 residues. CDR3 in amino acids: CASSLRTGFPGELFF. In DNA form, the CDR3 reads TGCGCCAGCAGCTTACGGACAGGGTTCCCCGGGGAGCTGTTTTTT.

The chain carries TRBV9 and TRBJ2-1; TRBD1 might be the D (5 bases). CDR1 SGDLS and CDR2 YYNGEE come from the germline V gene. This CDR3 has 19 amino acids. V gave up 0 bases and J gave up 0 bases, with 19 bases separating them. DNA of the CDR3: TGTGCCAGCAGCGTAGCTCATGGATCAGGACAAAGCTCCTACAATGAGCAGTTCTTC. Residues: CASSVAHGSGQSSYNEQFF.

This sequence joins TRBV19 and TRBJ2-3; 7 bases agree with TRBD1. This CDR3 has 15 amino acids. Germline-derived CDR1 and CDR2 are LNHDA and SQIVND (reference sequence). J lost 6 bases, V lost 7 bases, and 13 bases had no gene match. CDR3 sequence (DNA): TGTGCCAGTACCTTTGGGCGACAGGGCGGGGATACGCAGTATTTT. It translates to CASTFGRQGGDTQYF.

The V call is TRBV9, the J call TRBJ2-1; D gene ambiguous. The CDR3 covers 13 residues. The V and J ends lost 0 bases and 9 bases respectively, with 10 bases between them. Germline CDR1 and CDR2: SGDLS and YYNGEE. The CDR3 loop reads CASSVVVSGEQFF. In DNA, the CDR3 is TGTGCCAGCAGCGTAGTGGTCTCCGGTGAGCAGTTCTTC.

J is TRBJ2-1 and V is TRBV7-9; 15 positions match TRBD2. From germline, CDR1 is SEHNR and CDR2 FQNEAQ (reference sequence). V was pared by 5 bases and J by 4 bases, with 6 bases of the junction left unmatched. The CDR3 extends over 17 amino acids. CDR3 DNA sequence: TGTGCCAGCAGCCCCGCTGGGACTAGCGGGGGGTACAATGAGCAGTTCTTC. It translates to CASSPAGTSGGYNEQFF.

The gene calls are TRBV19 and TRBJ1-6; TRBD1 is a possible D gene (5 bases). The V end lost 7 bases, the J end lost 7 bases, and 14 bases lay between the germline ends. CDR1 and CDR2 from the germline V gene are LNHDA and SQIVND (reference sequence). CDR3 size: 14 residues. The CDR3 bases are TGTGCCAGTACCCCCCCAGGGTGGAATTCACCCCTCCACTTT. It is translated as CASTPPGWNSPLHF.

This clone was counted between two and nine times. The J gene is TRBJ1-4, the V gene TRBV5-1; 8 nucleotides align to TRBD1. The trim removed 4 bases at V and 5 bases at J, leaving 7 bases unmatched. Germline lookup yields CDR1 SGHRS and CDR2 YFSETQ. The CDR3 is made up of 15 amino acids. The CDR3 sequence is CASSGGTGPNEKLFF. Written as DNA, the CDR3 is TGCGCCAGCAGCGGAGGGACAGGACCAAATGAAAAACTGTTTTTT. Full variable domain (outside the CDR3, taken from reference TRBV5-1 and TRBJ1-4): KAGVTQTPRYLIKTRGQQVTLSCSPISGHRSVSWYQQTPGQGLQFLFEYFSETQRNKGNFPGRFSGRQFSNSRSEMNVSTLELGDSALYLCASSGGTGPNEKLFFGSGTQLSVL.

The rearrangement links TRBV5-1 to TRBJ2-1; TRBD2 agrees at 11 bases. Looked up from germline, CDR1 is SGHRS and CDR2 is YFSETQ. V shed 4 bases and J 6 bases; nucleotides not matched to a gene: 3. CDR3 length: 14 amino acids. CDR3 sequence: CASSPGTSGNEQFF. The CDR3, as DNA: TGCGCCAGCAGCCCGGGGACTAGCGGCAATGAGCAGTTCTTC. Based on the CDR3 plus reference TRBV5-1 and TRBJ2-1, the full variable domain is KAGVTQTPRYLIKTRGQQVTLSCSPISGHRSVSWYQQTPGQGLQFLFEYFSETQRNKGNFPGRFSGRQFSNSRSEMNVSTLELGDSALYLCASSPGTSGNEQFFGPGTRLTVL.

This clone has only a few counts. The genes are TRBV28 and TRBJ2-1; tentatively, D is TRBD2 (5 bases). V was pared by 4 bases and J by 0 bases, with 19 bases between. The CDR3 covers 18 residues. Germline loops: CDR1 MDHEN, CDR2 SYDVKM. The CDR3 sequence is CASSSPPEGASSYNEQFF. The CDR3 DNA reads TGTGCCAGCAGTTCACCCCCCGAGGGCGCTAGCTCCTACAATGAGCAGTTCTTC.

This clone was picked up a small number of times. This rearrangement joins TRBV7-8 to TRBJ2-1; a possible D gene is TRBD1 (6 bases). The germline CDR1 and CDR2 sequences are SGHVS and FQNEAQ. The CDR3 runs to 14 residues. V was clipped by 5 bases and J by 2 bases, with 10 bases between them. The CDR3 here is CASSQGQAYNEQFF. In nucleotides, the CDR3 is TGTGCCAGCAGCCAGGGACAAGCCTACAATGAGCAGTTCTTC.

This clone was seen more than once but under ten times. V and J are TRBV7-2 and TRBJ2-3; D possibly corresponds to TRBD1 (6 bases). Looked up from germline, CDR1 is SGHTA and CDR2 is FQGNSA. CDR3 size: 14 residues. Trimming took 1 base from V and 7 from J, leaving 12 bases between them. The CDR3 sequence is CASSLGRQDNTQYF. The CDR3 nucleotides read TGTGCCAGCAGCTTAGGGCGACAGGACAATACGCAGTATTTT.

The rearrangement uses TRBV25-1 and TRBJ2-3; 10 bases line up with TRBD1. Germline lookup yields CDR1 MGHDK and CDR2 SYGVNS. The CDR3 contains 14 residues. J gave up 6 bases and V 5 bases, and 5 bases lay outside the gene matches. The CDR3 spells CASSLGQGVDTQYF. In nucleotides, the CDR3 is TGTGCCAGCAGTCTTGGACAGGGGGTGGATACGCAGTATTTT.

Only a few counts were recorded for this clone. The chain recombines TRBV6-5 with TRBJ1-4; 7 nucleotides agree with TRBD1. CDR3 length: 16 amino acids. Losses at the gene ends were 2 bases for V and 7 bases for J; bases not matched to a gene: 10. Germline V lookup: CDR1 MNHEY, CDR2 SVGAGI. CDR3 sequence reads: CASSYTQTGVLEKLFF. In DNA, the CDR3 is TGTGCCAGCAGTTACACACAAACAGGGGTTCTTGAAAAACTGTTTTTT.

This clone was detected only a few times. The chain recombines TRBV7-2 with TRBJ2-1; no firm D call. This CDR3 has 14 amino acids. The ends were cut back, 5 bases at V and 5 bases at J, with 13 bases in the middle. Per the germline V gene, CDR1 is SGHTA and CDR2 is FQGNSA. CDR3 sequence reads: CASSPAPPDNEQFF. CDR3 nucleotide sequence: TGTGCCAGCAGCCCCGCCCCGCCAGACAATGAGCAGTTCTTC.

This clone was counted only a few times. This sequence joins TRBV30 and TRBJ1-5; D unclear. The ends were cut back, 5 bases at V and 1 base at J, with 12 bases in the middle. Per germline, CDR1 GTSNPN and CDR2 SVGIG (reference sequence). This CDR3 is 14 amino acids long. The CDR3 DNA reads as TGTGCCTGGTCCCGGTCCACGAGCAATCAGCCCCAGCATTTT. Encoded protein: CAWSRSTSNQPQHF. The whole variable domain, remainder taken from reference TRBV30 and TRBJ1-5, is SQTIHQWPATLVQPVGSPLSLECTVEGTSNPNLYWYRQAAGRGLQLLFYSVGIGQISSEVPQNLSASRPQDRQFILSSKKLLLSDSGFYLCAWSRSTSNQPQHFGDGTRLSIL.

The chain employs TRBV15 and TRBJ1-2, with D unclear. The CDR3 is 15 residues long. Germline V CDR1 and CDR2: LNHNV, YYDKDF (reference sequence). Trimming took off 0 bases at V and 8 bases at J, with 16 bases between the two ends. The CDR3 spells CATSRDRNIKRGYTF. The CDR3 DNA sequence: TGTGCCACCAGCAGAGATAGGAACATAAAGCGGGGCTACACCTTC.

V gene TRBV29-1 combines with J gene TRBJ1-2; D is undetermined. CDR1 SQVTM and CDR2 ANQGSEA come from the germline V gene. Trimming stripped 4 bases from V and 4 bases from J, with 10 bases between. The CDR3 is 12 amino acids. CDR3 coding DNA: TGCAGCGTTGCTGTCGCTCCCTATGGCTACACCTTC. Amino acid sequence: CSVAVAPYGYTF.

The chain recombines TRBV7-2 with TRBJ2-1, with a tentative D call TRBD1 (6 bases). This CDR3 region has 15 residues. Between the trimmed V and J ends, which lost 1 base and 6 bases, there was a span of 13 bases. CDR1 and CDR2 from the germline V gene are SGHTA and FQGNSA. The CDR3 region has the DNA TGTGCCAGCAGCTTAGGGACAGTGTCTTTCAATGAGCAGTTCTTC. Residues: CASSLGTVSFNEQFF.

This chain links TRBV9 with TRBJ1-6, with unresolved D. Trimming left V 0 bases short and J 0 bases short, with 10 bases between. Per germline, CDR1 SGDLS and CDR2 YYNGEE. This CDR3 comprises 17 residues. CDR3 DNA: TGTGCCAGCAGCGTAGATGGCAGGAGCTCCTATAATTCACCCCTCCACTTT. It translates to CASSVDGRSSYNSPLHF.

The sample holds a few counts of this clone. This sequence joins TRBV27 and TRBJ2-1; 7 bases align to TRBD2. Germline CDR1 and CDR2: MNHEY and SMNVEV (reference sequence). The CDR3 loop spans 14 amino acids. Trimming removed 8 bases from V and 4 bases from J; junction bases left unmatched: 8. This chain's CDR3 is CASGVGGGYNEQFF. CDR3 DNA: TGTGCCAGCGGGGTTGGGGGGGGTTACAATGAGCAGTTCTTC.

The sample holds a few counts of this clone. The J gene is TRBJ2-7, the V gene TRBV29-1; 7 nucleotides match TRBD1. After removal of 6 bases from V and 6 bases from J, the junction contained 5 bases not matched to a gene. There are 11 residues in the CDR3. CDR1 and CDR2 (germline): SQVTM, ANQGSEA. This CDR3 is CSVTGSGEQYF. DNA of the CDR3: TGCAGCGTGACAGGGTCTGGCGAGCAGTACTTC.

The gene calls are TRBV9 and TRBJ2-7, with TRBD1 matching 8 bases. Looked up from germline, CDR1 is SGDLS and CDR2 is YYNGEE. V dropped 5 bases and J dropped 7; count of bases not matched to a gene: 14. The CDR3 totals 15 residues. The DNA for the CDR3 is TGTGCCAGCAGTACGACCGCGACAGGGGTACGTGAGCAGTACTTC. It translates to CASSTTATGVREQYF.

This clone has just a few counts. This chain uses TRBV7-2 with TRBJ2-1; no firm D call. The germline V and J ends were trimmed by 7 bases and 9 bases, with 10 bases remaining between them. Per the germline V gene, CDR1 is SGHTA and CDR2 is FQGNSA. The CDR3 runs 11 residues. CDR3 sequence: CASTSYGEQFF. CDR3 coding DNA: TGTGCCAGCACCTCCTACGGTGAGCAGTTCTTC.